A selection of T cell receptor beta chains follows, all from one sample in a study of CD8+CD57+ T cells in acquired aplastic anemia. MiXCR, run by TCRdb on the reads, gives a single entry per CDR3 protein. This sample carries about 160,000 distinct CDR3 sequences, approximately 43% of them seen once, and the ten largest clones take approximately 1.1%. The specimen was sorted CD4+, CD8+, or CD8+CD57+ T cells (not recorded which) from PBMCs. The receptors shown here come from a human donor in good health. Both conserved end residues are part of each CDR3. D genes are given only for firm matches. Size is omitted from some rows. Given values are once, few, many or a class for expanded clones.

d_call: NA; v_call: TRBV20-1; j_call: TRBJ1-1; clone_size: NA; cdr3_nt: TGCAGTGCTAGGGAGGCAGGCGTGTACGAAGCTTTCTTT; cdr3_aa: CSAREAGVYEAFF
d_call: TRBD1; v_call: TRBV7-3; j_call: TRBJ1-4; clone_size: NA; cdr3_nt: TGTGCCAGCAGCCCAGGGGGGGGAAAACTGTTTTTT; cdr3_aa: CASSPGGGKLFF
d_call: TRBD2; v_call: TRBV6-1; j_call: TRBJ2-7; clone_size: many; cdr3_nt: TGTGCCAGCAGTCCTAGCGGGGGTAGCTCCTACGAGCAGTACTTC; cdr3_aa: CASSPSGGSSYEQYF
d_call: NA; v_call: TRBV10-3; j_call: TRBJ2-7; clone_size: few; cdr3_nt: TGTGCCATCCAGGCAGGGGGGTACGAGCAGTACTTC; cdr3_aa: CAIQAGGYEQYF
d_call: NA; v_call: TRBV20-1; j_call: TRBJ2-7; clone_size: NA; cdr3_nt: TGCAGTGCTAGAAACCCGAAGGGGGAGCAGTACTTC; cdr3_aa: CSARNPKGEQYF
d_call: TRBD2; v_call: TRBV29-1; j_call: TRBJ2-3; clone_size: many; cdr3_nt: TGCAGCGTTGAAATGCCAGGGAGGGTCTTTGATACGCAGTATTTT; cdr3_aa: CSVEMPGRVFDTQYF
d_call: TRBD1; v_call: TRBV19; j_call: TRBJ2-7; clone_size: NA; cdr3_nt: TGTGCCAGTAGTATGGCTGGACAGGGGGCTGACGAGCAGTACTTC; cdr3_aa: CASSMAGQGADEQYF
d_call: NA; v_call: TRBV7-9; j_call: TRBJ1-6; clone_size: NA; cdr3_nt: TGTGCCAGCAGGACGACCCTACCCGGTTCACCCCTCCACTTT; cdr3_aa: CASRTTLPGSPLHF
d_call: TRBD1; v_call: TRBV20-1; j_call: TRBJ1-4; clone_size: many; cdr3_nt: TGCAGTGCTAGAGATGCGGGGACAGTGAATGAAAAACTGTTTTTT; cdr3_aa: CSARDAGTVNEKLFF
d_call: NA; v_call: TRBV7-9; j_call: TRBJ2-7; clone_size: many; cdr3_nt: TGTGCCAGCAGCTTAGAGGCGAGCTCCTACGAGCAGTACTTC; cdr3_aa: CASSLEASSYEQYF
d_call: NA; v_call: TRBV10-2; j_call: TRBJ2-7; clone_size: NA; cdr3_nt: TGTGCCAACAGCCAAGAAAGGGGGAGCTCCTACGAGCAGTACTTC; cdr3_aa: CANSQERGSSYEQYF
d_call: TRBD1; v_call: TRBV25-1; j_call: TRBJ1-6; clone_size: NA; cdr3_nt: TGTGCCAGCAGTGAATCGAGGACAGGGGCTGGGTATTCACCCCTCCACTTT; cdr3_aa: CASSESRTGAGYSPLHF
d_call: NA; v_call: TRBV27; j_call: TRBJ2-5; clone_size: few; cdr3_nt: TGTGCCAGCATCCAAGGGTTCGGGGGCCCCCAAGAGACCCAGTACTTC; cdr3_aa: CASIQGFGGPQETQYF
d_call: NA; v_call: TRBV11-2; j_call: TRBJ1-2; clone_size: NA; cdr3_nt: TGTGCCAGCAGCTTATTTGAAGGGGGGACCCATTATGGCTACACCTTC; cdr3_aa: CASSLFEGGTHYGYTF
d_call: NA; v_call: TRBV10-3; j_call: TRBJ2-5; clone_size: many; cdr3_nt: TGTGCCATCAGTCCAGGATCTTTGGGGGGAGAGACCCAGTACTTC; cdr3_aa: CAISPGSLGGETQYF
d_call: NA; v_call: TRBV19; j_call: TRBJ2-2; clone_size: many; cdr3_nt: TGTGCCAGTAGTATAATCGGACCGTCCGGGGAGCTGTTTTTT; cdr3_aa: CASSIIGPSGELFF
d_call: TRBD1; v_call: TRBV24-1; j_call: TRBJ2-1; clone_size: NA; cdr3_nt: TGTGCCACCAGTGACCAGGACAGGGGGAGGAATGAGCAGTTCTTC; cdr3_aa: CATSDQDRGRNEQFF
d_call: NA; v_call: TRBV7-2; j_call: TRBJ1-1; clone_size: many; cdr3_nt: TGTGCCAGCAGCTCACATAACAGGGACATCGCTGAAGCTTTCTTT; cdr3_aa: CASSSHNRDIAEAFF
d_call: NA; v_call: TRBV14; j_call: TRBJ2-3; clone_size: NA; cdr3_nt: TGTGCCAGCGCTGAAGTGGGGGGGCATGATACGCAGTATTTT; cdr3_aa: CASAEVGGHDTQYF
d_call: NA; v_call: TRBV7-8; j_call: TRBJ1-4; clone_size: many; cdr3_nt: TGTGCCAGCAGCCGCGACCTACAGGGAACTAATGAAAAACTGTTTTTT; cdr3_aa: CASSRDLQGTNEKLFF
d_call: NA; v_call: TRBV7-9; j_call: TRBJ2-3; clone_size: NA; cdr3_nt: TGTGCCACCAACGGGGGAGGTTCTGATACGCAGTATTTT; cdr3_aa: CATNGGGSDTQYF
d_call: NA; v_call: TRBV4-3; j_call: TRBJ1-3; clone_size: few; cdr3_nt: TGCGCCAGCAGCCAAGAGAGCAGGGGCCACTCTGGAAACACCATATATTTT; cdr3_aa: CASSQESRGHSGNTIYF
d_call: NA; v_call: TRBV7-9; j_call: TRBJ1-2; clone_size: many; cdr3_nt: TGTGCCAGCAGCTTAGCGGAGGCCAGCTATGGCTACACCTTC; cdr3_aa: CASSLAEASYGYTF
d_call: TRBD1; v_call: TRBV2; j_call: TRBJ1-4; clone_size: few; cdr3_nt: TGTGCCAGCAGTCAAGACAGGGGAGGTGAAAAACTGTTTTTT; cdr3_aa: CASSQDRGGEKLFF
d_call: NA; v_call: TRBV12-3/TRBV12-4; j_call: TRBJ2-7; clone_size: many; cdr3_nt: TGTGCCAGCAGTTTAACGGGAGTGATGGAGCAGTACTTC; cdr3_aa: CASSLTGVMEQYF
d_call: NA; v_call: TRBV20-1; j_call: TRBJ2-7; clone_size: NA; cdr3_nt: TGCAGTGCTAGGGGAGTCGGGGCCCTCGAGCAGTACTTC; cdr3_aa: CSARGVGALEQYF
d_call: NA; v_call: TRBV10-3; j_call: TRBJ1-3; clone_size: NA; cdr3_nt: TGTGCCATCAGTGAGTCGCCGGGACCGGAAGCCATATATTTT; cdr3_aa: CAISESPGPEAIYF
d_call: TRBD1; v_call: TRBV5-1; j_call: TRBJ2-1; clone_size: many; cdr3_nt: TGCGCCAGCAGCTTGGTGGGACAGACCTACAATGAGCAGTTCTTC; cdr3_aa: CASSLVGQTYNEQFF
d_call: NA; v_call: TRBV14; j_call: TRBJ1-5; clone_size: NA; cdr3_nt: TGTGCCAGCAGCCAAGGCCCGGGGGGCTATCAGCCCCAGCATTTT; cdr3_aa: CASSQGPGGYQPQHF
d_call: NA; v_call: TRBV9; j_call: TRBJ2-5; clone_size: NA; cdr3_nt: TGTGCCAGCAGCGTAGCCCAAGAGACCCAGTACTTC; cdr3_aa: CASSVAQETQYF
d_call: TRBD1; v_call: TRBV20-1; j_call: TRBJ2-7; clone_size: few; cdr3_nt: TGCAGTGCTACAAGGACAGGGACCTACGAGCAGTACTTC; cdr3_aa: CSATRTGTYEQYF
d_call: TRBD1; v_call: TRBV20-1; j_call: TRBJ1-3; clone_size: many; cdr3_nt: TGCAGTGCTAGAGATTTCAGGGGGGGAGGAAACACCATATATTTT; cdr3_aa: CSARDFRGGGNTIYF
d_call: NA; v_call: TRBV20-1; j_call: TRBJ1-1; clone_size: many; cdr3_nt: TGCAGTGCTGCTCCTCCGGTTAACACTGAAGCTTTCTTT; cdr3_aa: CSAAPPVNTEAFF
d_call: TRBD2; v_call: TRBV28; j_call: TRBJ2-7; clone_size: few; cdr3_nt: TGTGCCAGCAACATAGTACTAGCGGGACGCTACGAGCAGTACTTC; cdr3_aa: CASNIVLAGRYEQYF
d_call: TRBD1; v_call: TRBV10-2; j_call: TRBJ2-1; clone_size: NA; cdr3_nt: TGTGCCAGCAGCCAGCCGGGACAGAGAATCCATGAGCAGTTCTTC; cdr3_aa: CASSQPGQRIHEQFF
d_call: NA; v_call: TRBV7-8; j_call: TRBJ1-2; clone_size: many; cdr3_nt: TGTGCCAGCAGCACGAGGGCCCTAGCCAGATATGGCTACACCTTC; cdr3_aa: CASSTRALARYGYTF
d_call: NA; v_call: TRBV20-1; j_call: TRBJ2-2; clone_size: NA; cdr3_nt: TGCAGTGCTAGAGATGCCCCCCCAGGCGGGGAGCTGTTTTTT; cdr3_aa: CSARDAPPGGELFF
d_call: NA; v_call: TRBV18; j_call: TRBJ1-1; clone_size: NA; cdr3_nt: TGTGCCAGCTCACCAGGGAGGCAGAGGCTGAACACTGAAGCTTTCTTT; cdr3_aa: CASSPGRQRLNTEAFF
d_call: NA; v_call: TRBV14; j_call: TRBJ1-6; clone_size: NA; cdr3_nt: TGTGCCAGCAGCCAAGAAATTTTGGGGAATTCACCCCTCCACTTT; cdr3_aa: CASSQEILGNSPLHF
d_call: NA; v_call: TRBV5-4; j_call: TRBJ1-2; clone_size: many; cdr3_nt: TGTGCCAGCAGCTTGGCGGGGTCCCATGGCTACACCTTC; cdr3_aa: CASSLAGSHGYTF
d_call: NA; v_call: TRBV7-9; j_call: TRBJ1-5; clone_size: NA; cdr3_nt: TGTGCCAGCAGCTTTTCGTCGGAGCAGCCCCAGCATTTT; cdr3_aa: CASSFSSEQPQHF
d_call: NA; v_call: TRBV5-8; j_call: TRBJ1-2; clone_size: many; cdr3_nt: TGTGCCAGCAGCTTGGCGCAGGGTCAGGATGGCTACACCTTC; cdr3_aa: CASSLAQGQDGYTF
d_call: TRBD2; v_call: TRBV5-1; j_call: TRBJ2-3; clone_size: many; cdr3_nt: TGCGCCAGCAGCGGGAGGACTAGATTGAATGATACGCAGTATTTT; cdr3_aa: CASSGRTRLNDTQYF
d_call: NA; v_call: TRBV7-3; j_call: TRBJ2-5; clone_size: many; cdr3_nt: TGTGCCAGCAGCTTACTGGGTGGGGAGACCCAGTACTTC; cdr3_aa: CASSLLGGETQYF
d_call: NA; v_call: TRBV10-3; j_call: TRBJ2-2; clone_size: NA; cdr3_nt: TGTGCCATCAACACGGGCCGGGAGCTGTTTTTT; cdr3_aa: CAINTGRELFF
d_call: NA; v_call: TRBV3-1; j_call: TRBJ2-7; clone_size: many; cdr3_nt: TGTGCCAGCAGCGGAGCCTACGAGCAGTACTTC; cdr3_aa: CASSGAYEQYF
d_call: NA; v_call: TRBV6-1; j_call: TRBJ2-1; clone_size: few; cdr3_nt: TGTGCCAGCAGTCGCCCCGGGTATAACAATGAGCAGTTCTTC; cdr3_aa: CASSRPGYNNEQFF
d_call: NA; v_call: TRBV9; j_call: TRBJ2-6; clone_size: many; cdr3_nt: TGTGCCAGCAGCCCCCAGGGCCGCTCTGGGGCCAACGTCCTGACTTTC; cdr3_aa: CASSPQGRSGANVLTF
d_call: NA; v_call: TRBV19; j_call: TRBJ2-7; clone_size: NA; cdr3_nt: TGTGCCTGGAGTGTATCAAGCGGCTTCTACGAGCAGTACTTC; cdr3_aa: CAWSVSSGFYEQYF
d_call: TRBD1; v_call: TRBV10-3; j_call: TRBJ1-5; clone_size: many; cdr3_nt: TGTGCCGCTTCTAAGGGACAGGCCTATAGCAATCAGCCCCAGCATTTT; cdr3_aa: CAASKGQAYSNQPQHF
d_call: NA; v_call: TRBV27; j_call: TRBJ2-3; clone_size: few; cdr3_nt: TGTGCCAGCAGATATCAGGGAAGCACAGATACGCAGTATTTT; cdr3_aa: CASRYQGSTDTQYF
d_call: NA; v_call: TRBV2; j_call: TRBJ2-1; clone_size: NA; cdr3_nt: TGTGCCAGCAGGCGTATCGCCAGGGCCTACAATGAGCAGTTCTTC; cdr3_aa: CASRRIARAYNEQFF
d_call: NA; v_call: TRBV6-1; j_call: TRBJ1-1; clone_size: many; cdr3_nt: TGTGCCAGCAGGTCAGGGTATATGAACACTGAAGCTTTCTTT; cdr3_aa: CASRSGYMNTEAFF
d_call: NA; v_call: TRBV6-1; j_call: TRBJ1-6; clone_size: many; cdr3_nt: TGTGCCAGCAGCCGCAGGGGAGGGGTAGGATCCCTCCACTTT; cdr3_aa: CASSRRGGVGSLHF
d_call: NA; v_call: TRBV29-1; j_call: TRBJ1-3; clone_size: NA; cdr3_nt: TGCAGCGTCGGGACAAGGGAGGCTGGAAACACCATATATTTT; cdr3_aa: CSVGTREAGNTIYF
d_call: NA; v_call: TRBV5-1; j_call: TRBJ2-5; clone_size: NA; cdr3_nt: TGCGCCAGCAGCTTGGAGTGGTCAGGGGTAGAGACCCAGTACTTC; cdr3_aa: CASSLEWSGVETQYF
d_call: NA; v_call: TRBV10-3; j_call: TRBJ2-1; clone_size: NA; cdr3_nt: TGTGCCAGCAGCCGAGGGAGGAACTTAAATGAGCAGTTCTTC; cdr3_aa: CASSRGRNLNEQFF